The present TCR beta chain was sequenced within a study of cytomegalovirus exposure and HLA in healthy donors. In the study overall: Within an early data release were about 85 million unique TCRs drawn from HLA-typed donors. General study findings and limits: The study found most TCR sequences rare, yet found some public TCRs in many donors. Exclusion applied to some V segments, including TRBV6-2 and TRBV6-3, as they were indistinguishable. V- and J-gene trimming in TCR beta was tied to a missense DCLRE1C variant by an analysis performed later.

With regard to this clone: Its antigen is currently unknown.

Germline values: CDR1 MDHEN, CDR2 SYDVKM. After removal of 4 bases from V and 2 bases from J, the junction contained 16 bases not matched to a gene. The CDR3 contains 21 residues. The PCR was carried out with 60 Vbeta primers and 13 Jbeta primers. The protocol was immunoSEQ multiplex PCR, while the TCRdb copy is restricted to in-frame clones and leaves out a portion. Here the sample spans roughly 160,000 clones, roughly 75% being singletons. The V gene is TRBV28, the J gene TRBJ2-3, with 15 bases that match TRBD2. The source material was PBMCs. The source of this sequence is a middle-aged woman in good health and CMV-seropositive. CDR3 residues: CASSSRGLAGGSSGATDTQYF. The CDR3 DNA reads TGTGCCAGCAGTTCTAGGGGACTAGCGGGAGGATCTTCAGGGGCCACAGATACGCAGTATTTT.